These 3 T cell receptor beta chains originate from one sample sequenced in a study of blood T cell repertoires in COVID-19. Sequencing was performed with immunoSEQ multiplex PCR; in TCRdb, only in-frame clones are kept and a portion is missing. The sample shows 110,000 or so clones, 75% to 90% of them seen only once. Input material: peripheral blood. These receptors all come from a woman aged 60-75 years with COVID-19, enrolled during active disease.

The chain combines TRBV7-6 with TRBJ2-1, with 12 bases aligning to TRBD2. CDR1 and CDR2 (germline): SGHVS, FNYEAQ. V lost 5 bases to trimming and J lost 4 bases; unmatched junction nucleotides: 9. The CDR3 sequence is 17 residues long. CDR3 region: CASSVTLAGGIYNEQFF. The CDR3 DNA follows: TGTGCCAGCAGCGTGACGCTAGCGGGGGGGATTTACAATGAGCAGTTCTTC.

This chain uses TRBV19 with TRBJ1-1, with a tentative D call TRBD1 (5 bases). The CDR3 runs 14 residues. V lost 5 bases and J 3 bases, leaving 13 bases between the germline ends. The germline V gene encodes CDR1 LNHDA and CDR2 SQIVND (reference sequence). The CDR3 region has the DNA TGTGCCAGTAGTCCCCCCGAAGGGGACACTGAAGCTTTCTTT. Residues: CASSPPEGDTEAFF.

The chain uses TRBV11-2 and TRBJ2-3; D is ambiguous. Germline CDR1 reads SGHAT; CDR2 reads FQNNGV. This CDR3 is built from 13 residues. V was clipped by 5 bases and J by 3 bases, with 9 bases between them. The CDR3 DNA reads as TGTGCCAGCAGCCCGGGTAGAACAGATACGCAGTATTTT. Amino acids: CASSPGRTDTQYF. Together with reference TRBV11-2 and TRBJ2-3, the CDR3 gives the full variable domain: EAGVAQSPRYKIIEKRQSVAFWCNPISGHATLYWYQQILGQGPKLLIQFQNNGVVDDSQLPKDRFSAERLKGVDSTLKIQPAKLEDSAVYLCASSPGRTDTQYFGPGTRLTVL.